The clone carrying this T cell receptor (beta chain) was detected ten times or more. No antigen is known for it. Library preparation for TCR beta used quantitative 5'-RACE with molecular barcodes. TCRdb analysed the 5' RACE reads with MiXCR anew, one entry per CDR3 protein. The repertoire has about 500,000 distinct CDR3 sequences, about 12% of them found once; the top ten carry around 6.8%. The data are from a study of CD8 T cells in ankylosing spondylitis. The study, taken as a whole, reports: Fewer than 10 highly homologous variants made up a TCR beta motif that seemed to typify ankylosing spondylitis blood. Reportedly, disease-linked clones are significantly enriched in ankylosing spondylitis patients' matched synovial fluid. Researchers report that disease-linked clones proved CD8+ and relatively rare in peripheral blood.

J lost 6 bases, V lost 3 bases, and 5 bases had no gene match. Per the germline V gene, CDR1 is KGHDR and CDR2 is SFDVKD. CDR3 length: 16 amino acids. This chain links TRBV24-1 with TRBJ2-1; 12 positions match TRBD2. This receptor was identified in a male donor with ankylosing spondylitis. Sample: blood, either unsorted or a sorted T cell fraction (not recorded which). In DNA, the CDR3 is TGTGCCACCAGTGATCACACTAGCGGGAGGCTCAATGAGCAGTTCTTC. It codes for CATSDHTSGRLNEQFF.